This T cell receptor beta chain emerged from a study of blood T cell repertoires in COVID-19. Study-level information: From the United States, Italy and Spain came samples of acute and convalescent COVID-19. PBMCs, B-cell-depleted T cells, or T cells were the source of the cDNA or gDNA that made up the material.

Trimming removed 5 bases at V and 5 bases at J, with 6 bases between. Germline CDR1 is SGHNT and CDR2 is YENEEA. This CDR3 spans 12 amino acids. Original processing methods: Reference gene primer amplification gave estimated nucleated cell counts. The data were produced by immunoSEQ multiplex PCR, yet TCRdb's version contains in-frame clones alone and is incomplete. V, J and clone size are those of that table, while D and trimming were read from the DNA. The table records about 12,000 clones, 73% of them present only once. This chain uses TRBV11-3 with TRBJ2-2; D is undetermined. The sample taken for sequencing was peripheral blood. This clonotype originated in a human donor in a cohort sampled during active COVID-19. CDR3 region: CASSQMTGELFF. The CDR3 region has the DNA TGTGCCAGCAGCCAAATGACCGGGGAGCTGTTTTTT. The entire variable domain, with the rest obtained from reference TRBV11-3 and TRBJ2-2, is as follows: EAGVVQSPRYKIIEKKQPVAFWCNPISGHNTLYWYLQNLGQGPELLIRYENEEAVDDSQLPKDRFSAERLKGVDSTLKIQPAELGDSAVYLCASSQMTGELFFGEGSRLTVL.